The clone carrying this T cell receptor beta chain has at least ten counts. The data stem from a study of T cells in Graves' hyperthyroidism and ophthalmopathy. The CDR3 runs to 15 residues. Germline V gene sequence: CDR1 GTSNPN, CDR2 SVGIG (reference sequence). Trimming took 0 bases from V and 2 from J, leaving 13 bases between them. Using RNA transcripts as the source, TCR beta CDR3 regions were amplified. The primer set for the first-round RT-PCR of the TCR CDR3 was HTBI. TCRdb reprocessed the multiplex PCR reads via MiXCR and lists one record per CDR3 protein. The table records around 260,000 distinct CDR3 sequences, less than 30% of them present only once.

The receptor comes from a man aged 35-49 years with Graves' hyperthyroidism that later progressed to Graves' ophthalmopathy. The rearrangement uses TRBV30 and TRBJ1-2; weak D call: TRBD1 (5 bases). Sequencing was performed on blood. The CDR3 coding sequence is TGTGCCTGGAGTGTCAGACAGAGTATCAACTATGGCTACACCTTC. It specifies CAWSVRQSINYGYTF. The entire variable domain, with the rest obtained from reference TRBV30 and TRBJ1-2, is as follows: SQTIHQWPATLVQPVGSPLSLECTVEGTSNPNLYWYRQAAGRGLQLLFYSVGIGQISSEVPQNLSASRPQDRQFILSSKKLLLSDSGFYLCAWSVRQSINYGYTFGSGTRLTVV.